The 14 T cell receptor beta chains below come from one sample, sequenced in a study of OX40 agonist ivuxolimab in advanced cancers. The data were produced by immunoSEQ multiplex PCR, yet TCRdb's version contains in-frame clones alone and is incomplete. The profile covers tens of thousands of clones, with about 88% appearing a single time and approximately 0.93% taken by the ten largest. The sample here was CD4+ or CD8+ T cells sorted from blood, taken in a trial of the OX40 agonist ivuxolimab. The receptors were sampled from an adult with an advanced solid tumor such as melanoma, head and neck, liver or kidney cancer.

The chain has TRBV29-1 and TRBJ2-7; 10 bases align to TRBD2. CDR3 length: 15 residues. CDR1 is SQVTM, CDR2 ANQGSEA, per germline. V trimming: 6 bases; J trimming: 3 bases; junction bases outside the gene matches: 11. In nucleotides, the CDR3 is TGCAGCGTCTCATCTAGCGGGAGTGAGGGCTACGAGCAGTACTTC. It yields the protein CSVSSSGSEGYEQYF.

The gene calls are TRBV5-6 and TRBJ2-3; TRBD2 aligns across 11 bases. The V gene's germline CDR1 is SGHDT and CDR2 YYEEEE. This CDR3 has 17 residues. With 4 bases clipped from V and 2 bases from J, the junction kept 9 bases outside the gene matches. In nucleotides, the CDR3 is TGTGCCAGCAGCCTTCTGTCTAGCGGGAGGATCACAGATACGCAGTATTTT. Translating it yields CASSLLSSGRITDTQYF.

The chain has TRBV7-3 and TRBJ2-3, with 7 bases aligning to TRBD1. This CDR3 region has 14 residues. Germline loops: CDR1 SGHTA, CDR2 FQGTGA. V was clipped by 7 bases and J by 3 bases; unmatched bases: 7. CDR3 sequence (DNA): TGTGCCAGCAATACAGGGGCTGTAACAGATACGCAGTATTTT. It translates to CASNTGAVTDTQYF.

The chain employs TRBV18 and TRBJ1-5; TRBD1 aligns across 9 bases. CDR3 length: 14 amino acids. Germline V lookup: CDR1 KGHSH, CDR2 LQKENI. The V segment lost 5 bases and the J segment 4 bases; nucleotides outside the gene matches: 3. The CDR3 loop reads CASSKDRGNQPQHF. CDR3 coding DNA: TGTGCCAGCTCAAAAGACAGGGGGAATCAGCCCCAGCATTTT.

This chain joins TRBV7-2 and TRBJ1-5; D call uncertain. CDR1 SGHTA and CDR2 FQGNSA come from the germline V gene. This CDR3 has 13 amino acids. Trimming removed 5 bases at V and 5 bases at J, with 10 bases between. CDR3 sequence: CASSVMGYQPQHF. The CDR3 DNA is TGTGCCAGCAGCGTAATGGGGTATCAGCCCCAGCATTTT. The entire variable domain, with the rest obtained from reference TRBV7-2 and TRBJ1-5, is as follows: GAGVSQSPSNKVTEKGKDVELRCDPISGHTALYWYRQSLGQGLEFLIYFQGNSAPDKSGLPSDRFSAERTGGSVSTLTIQRTQQEDSAVYLCASSVMGYQPQHFGDGTRLSIL.

The DNA of the CDR3 is TGTGCCAGCTCACCCGGGACCCAAGAGACCCAGTACTTC. It specifies CASSPGTQETQYF. This chain joins TRBV18 and TRBJ2-5; D assignment may be TRBD1 or TRBD2 (5 bases each). The CDR3 loop spans 13 amino acids. V lost 3 bases, J lost 1 base, and 6 bases lay in between. Germline loops: CDR1 KGHSH, CDR2 LQKENI. The full variable domain, rest sourced from reference TRBV18 and TRBJ2-5, is NAGVMQNPRHLVRRRGQEARLRCSPMKGHSHVYWYRQLPEEGLKFMVYLQKENIIDESGMPKERFSAEFPKEGPSILRIQQVVRGDSAAYFCASSPGTQETQYFGPGTRLLVL.

The rearrangement uses TRBV7-3 and TRBJ2-1; TRBD2 matches 13 bases. Trimming cost V 10 bases and J 5 bases; bases outside gene matches: 5. The CDR3 length is 14 residues. Per germline, CDR1 SGHTA and CDR2 FQGTGA. CDR3 coding DNA: TGTGCCACGGCCGGACTAGCGGGGGACAATGAGCAGTTCTTC. This translates into CATAGLAGDNEQFF.

This chain uses TRBV30 with TRBJ1-2; TRBD1 aligns across 10 bases. Germline V gene data show CDR1 as GTSNPN and CDR2 as SVGIG (reference sequence). The CDR3 runs to 13 residues. The V gene end was trimmed by 3 bases and the J gene end by 7 bases; junction bases not matched to a gene: 5. CDR3 DNA sequence: TGTGCCTGGAGAGACGACAGGGGGCCTGGCTACACCTTC. It yields the protein CAWRDDRGPGYTF.

The chain links TRBV29-1 to TRBJ2-7, with D tentatively TRBD1 or TRBD2 (5 bases each). With 6 bases removed from V and 7 bases from J, the gap between germline ends came to 19 bases. Germline loops: CDR1 SQVTM, CDR2 ANQGSEA. This CDR3 has 13 amino acids. The DNA of the CDR3 is TGCAGCGTCGAGCCGGGACCCGAGGGGGAGCAGTACTTC. Translating gives CSVEPGPEGEQYF.

To note about this clone: The same CDR3 is also encoded by other DNA sequences in this sample. The chain couples TRBV2 to TRBJ2-5; D is uncertain. The CDR3 runs 12 residues. V was clipped by 6 bases and J by 2 bases, with 7 bases between them. CDR1 and CDR2 from the germline V gene are SNHLY and FYNNEI. Here the CDR3 DNA reads TGTGCCAGCAGGACGGTACAAGAGACCCAGTACTTC. Translating it yields CASRTVQETQYF.

The genes are TRBV18 and TRBJ1-6, with 7 positions matching TRBD1. Trimming took 4 bases from V and 10 from J; bases not matched to a gene: 7. This CDR3 has 14 residues. Germline V gene lookup returns CDR1 KGHSH and CDR2 LQKENI. Written as DNA, the CDR3 is TGTGCCAGCTCACTTGACAGGGTTCGGTCACCCCTCCACTTT. Its protein product is CASSLDRVRSPLHF.

This rearrangement joins TRBV7-3 to TRBJ2-1; TRBD2 aligns across 9 bases. The junction had 2 bases not matched to a gene; V was cut back by 5 bases and J by 0 bases. The CDR3 spans 15 residues. Germline assignment: CDR1 SGHTA and CDR2 FQGTGA. This CDR3 is CASSPAGGSYNEQFF. The CDR3, as DNA: TGTGCCAGCAGCCCAGCGGGGGGCTCCTACAATGAGCAGTTCTTC.

V is TRBV4-2 and J is TRBJ2-1; D is uncertain. Germline loops: CDR1 LGHNA, CDR2 YNFKEQ. The V end lost 1 base, the J end lost 0 bases, and 10 bases lay between the germline ends. This CDR3 is 16 amino acids long. The CDR3 reads CASSQAWLSSYNEQFF. The CDR3 DNA is TGTGCCAGCAGCCAAGCGTGGCTTAGCTCCTACAATGAGCAGTTCTTC.

V is TRBV7-6 and J is TRBJ1-2, with 10 bases identical to TRBD1. The germline V gene has CDR1 SGHVS and CDR2 FNYEAQ. CDR3 length equals 15 residues. Trimming cost V 4 bases and J 8 bases; bases outside gene matches: 10. Here the CDR3 DNA reads TGTGCCAGCAGCTCCCAGACAGGGGGCATCGGCGGCTACACCTTC. Translation: CASSSQTGGIGGYTF.